The clone carrying this T cell receptor (beta chain) was detected only once. The antigen remains unidentified. A read error may explain this, as a much larger clone is one base away. Likely a read error: the CDR3 ends without its conserved phenylalanine or tryptophan. This CDR3 is built from 14 residues. The ends were cut back, 4 bases at V and 6 bases at J, with 16 bases in the middle. Germline values: CDR1 SGHTA, CDR2 FQGNSA. Quantitative 5'-RACE with molecular barcodes generated TCR beta libraries. TCRdb ran MiXCR on the 5' RACE reads and lists one entry per CDR3 protein. The sample lists about 140,000 distinct CDR3 sequences, 5.5% to 7.5% occurring once. This sample is drawn from a study of CD8 T cells in ankylosing spondylitis. Study-level points and caveats: Blood from ankylosing spondylitis patients appeared to carry a characteristic roughly eight-variant TCR beta motif. CD8+ cells made up the disease-linked clones, which were relatively rare in peripheral blood. The clones that were linked to disease were reported to be significantly enriched in matched synovial fluid samples from ankylosing spondylitis patients.

The chain combines TRBV7-2 with TRBJ2-7, with D possibly being TRBD2 (5 bases). The specimen was blood, either unsorted or a sorted T cell fraction (not recorded which). The clonotype was recovered from a female donor with ankylosing spondylitis or in good health (not recorded which). The CDR3 DNA reads as TGTGCCAGCAGCTCCTTGGGGTTAACTAGCGAGCAGTACCTC. It specifies CASSSLGLTSEQYL.